This record concerns one T cell receptor beta chain sequence. Its antigen is unidentified. This CDR3 is also generated by other DNA sequences in the sample. Sequenced by immunoSEQ multiplex PCR; TCRdb stores in-frame clones only, minus some. This sample has approximately 76,000 clones, with 85% found just once. The sample comes from a study of OX40 agonist ivuxolimab in advanced cancers. Study as a whole: Patients' therapy was ivuxolimab, an antibody that acts as an agonist of OX40 (CD134). Therapy given before enrollment (anti-PD-1, anti-PD-L1 or anti-CTLA-4) was allowed, and over 35% had some. Study results and caveats: Circulating CD4+ and CD8+ T cells showed clonal expansion by week 6 at 0.1 to 3.0 mg/kg. Expanded peripheral T-cell antigen specificity went undetermined.

Trimming left V 2 bases short and J 1 base short, with 2 bases between. The CDR3 is 11 amino acids. Germline CDR1 is DFQATT and CDR2 is SNEGSKA (reference sequence). This TCR came from an adult with an advanced solid tumor such as melanoma, head and neck, liver or kidney cancer. J is TRBJ1-1 and V is TRBV20-1, with D uncertain. The sequencing here drew on CD4+ or CD8+ T cells sorted from blood, taken in a trial of the OX40 agonist ivuxolimab. As DNA, the CDR3 is TGCAGTGCTAGAAGGAACACTGAAGCTTTCTTT. The encoded protein is CSARRNTEAFF.